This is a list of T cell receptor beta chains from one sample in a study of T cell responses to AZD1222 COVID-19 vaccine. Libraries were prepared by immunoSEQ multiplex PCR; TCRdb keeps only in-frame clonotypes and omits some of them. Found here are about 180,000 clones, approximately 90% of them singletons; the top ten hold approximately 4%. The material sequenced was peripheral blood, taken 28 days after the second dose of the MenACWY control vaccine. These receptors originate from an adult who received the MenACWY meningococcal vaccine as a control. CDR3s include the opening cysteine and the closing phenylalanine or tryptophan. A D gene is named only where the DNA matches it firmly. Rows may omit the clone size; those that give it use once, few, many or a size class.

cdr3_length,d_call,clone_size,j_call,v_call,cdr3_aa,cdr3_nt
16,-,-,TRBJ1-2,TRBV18,CASSRPGAQTGYGYTF,TGTGCCAGCTCACGCCCCGGGGCACAGACGGGCTATGGCTACACCTTC
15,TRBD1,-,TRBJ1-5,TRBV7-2,CASSIQQGSVQPQHF,TGTGCCAGCAGCATCCAACAGGGGTCGGTCCAGCCCCAGCATTTT
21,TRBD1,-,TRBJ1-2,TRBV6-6,CASSYTPGTEPSRSYNYGYTF,TGTGCCAGCAGCTATACTCCGGGGACAGAGCCCTCGAGGTCGTATAACTATGGCTACACCTTC
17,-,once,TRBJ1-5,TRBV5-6,CASRKRGARDSNQPQHF,TGTGCCAGCAGAAAGAGGGGGGCGAGGGATAGCAATCAGCCCCAGCATTTT
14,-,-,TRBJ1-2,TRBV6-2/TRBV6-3,CASSQVVSMGGYTF,TGTGCCAGCAGTCAAGTCGTGTCAATGGGGGGCTACACCTTC
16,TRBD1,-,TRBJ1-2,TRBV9,CASSSNTGTGGWGYTF,TGTGCCAGCAGCTCTAACACCGGGACAGGGGGCTGGGGCTACACCTTC
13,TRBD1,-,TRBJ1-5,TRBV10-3,CATSGQGNQPQHF,TGTGCCACCTCAGGACAGGGCAATCAGCCCCAGCATTTT
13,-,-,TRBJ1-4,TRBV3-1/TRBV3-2,CASSQGGANWVFF,TGTGCCAGCAGCCAAGGAGGGGCCAATTGGGTGTTTTTT
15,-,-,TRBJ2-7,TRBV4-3,CASSHGPPGSNEQYF,TGCGCCAGCAGCCACGGACCCCCGGGGTCGAACGAGCAGTACTTC
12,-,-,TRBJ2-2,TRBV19,CASSLKSGELFF,TGTGCCAGTAGCCTCAAATCCGGGGAGCTGTTTTTT
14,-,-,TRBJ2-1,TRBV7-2,CASILEPGIAEQFF,TGTGCCAGCATCCTCGAGCCAGGGATCGCTGAGCAGTTCTTC
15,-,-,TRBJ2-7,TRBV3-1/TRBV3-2,CASSQGRRLSYEQYF,TGTGCCAGCAGCCAAGGTCGCAGGCTGTCCTACGAGCAGTACTTC
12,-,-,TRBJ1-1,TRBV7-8,CASSQIGPEAFF,TGTGCCAGCAGCCAGATTGGCCCTGAAGCTTTCTTT
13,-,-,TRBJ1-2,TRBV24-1,CATSPSYNYGYTF,TGTGCCACCAGCCCGAGTTATAACTATGGCTACACCTTC
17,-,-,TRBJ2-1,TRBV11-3,CASSSDTSEGVWGEQFF,TGTGCCAGCAGCTCCGATACCTCAGAAGGTGTCTGGGGTGAGCAGTTCTTC
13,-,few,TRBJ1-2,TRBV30,CAWRPGQGYGYTF,TGTGCCTGGAGGCCCGGGCAGGGCTATGGCTACACCTTC
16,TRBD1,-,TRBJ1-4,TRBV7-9,CASSLFLGQGYEKLFF,TGTGCCAGCAGCTTATTCCTGGGACAGGGTTATGAAAAACTGTTTTTT
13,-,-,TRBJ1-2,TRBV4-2,CASSGTGNYGYTF,TGTGCCAGCAGCGGGACGGGGAACTATGGCTACACCTTC
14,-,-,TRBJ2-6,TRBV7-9,CASSRTPGANVLTF,TGTGCCAGCAGTCGGACTCCTGGGGCCAACGTCCTGACTTTC
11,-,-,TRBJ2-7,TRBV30,CAWSAGYEQYF,TGTGCCTGGAGTGCTGGATACGAGCAGTACTTC
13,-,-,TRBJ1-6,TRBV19,CAVKGAGNSPLHF,TGTGCCGTTAAAGGGGCAGGCAATTCACCCCTCCACTTT
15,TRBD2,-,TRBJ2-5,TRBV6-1,CASSEARGGSETQYF,TGTGCCAGCAGTGAAGCCCGAGGCGGGAGTGAGACCCAGTACTTC
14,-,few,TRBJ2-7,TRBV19,CASSFSHRNIQQYF,TGTGCCAGTAGTTTCTCACACAGGAACATTCAGCAGTACTTC
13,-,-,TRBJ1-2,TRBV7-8,CASSLTAASGYTF,TGTGCCAGCAGCCTTACAGCGGCCTCAGGCTACACCTTC
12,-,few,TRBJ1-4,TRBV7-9,CASGSGEEKLFF,TGTGCCAGCGGGTCAGGGGAGGAAAAACTGTTTTTT
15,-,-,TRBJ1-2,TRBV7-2,CASRTTGSLIYGYTF,TGTGCCAGCAGAACAACGGGATCTCTAATCTATGGCTACACCTTC
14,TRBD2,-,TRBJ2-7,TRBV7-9,CASSLPGGTYEQYF,TGTGCCAGCAGCTTACCGGGAGGTACTTACGAGCAGTACTTC
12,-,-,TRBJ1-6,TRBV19,CASHGVGSPLHF,TGTGCCAGTCACGGGGTGGGGTCACCCCTCCACTTT
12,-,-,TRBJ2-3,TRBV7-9,CASSRSTDTQYF,TGTGCCAGCAGCAGGAGCACAGATACGCAGTATTTT
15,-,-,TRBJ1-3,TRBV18,CASSPTRDSGNTIYF,TGTGCCAGCTCACCAACCCGAGACTCTGGAAACACCATATATTTT
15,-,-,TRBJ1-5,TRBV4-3,CASSQDSGRDQPQHF,TGCGCCAGCAGCCAAGATTCCGGGCGTGATCAGCCCCAGCATTTT
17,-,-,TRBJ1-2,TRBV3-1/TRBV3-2,CASSQETGYFGNYGYTF,TGTGCCAGCAGCCAAGAAACAGGGTATTTTGGTAACTATGGCTACACCTTC
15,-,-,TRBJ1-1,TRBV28,CASSTGTNLNTEAFF,TGTGCCAGCAGTACCGGGACAAACTTGAACACTGAAGCTTTCTTT
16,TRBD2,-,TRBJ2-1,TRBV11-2,CASSLAGREGIDEQFF,TGTGCCAGCAGCTTAGCAGGGCGGGAGGGGATCGATGAGCAGTTCTTC
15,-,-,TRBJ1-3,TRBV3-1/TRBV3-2,CASSQRGGRGNTIYF,TGTGCCAGCAGCCAACGCGGGGGGCGCGGAAACACCATATATTTT
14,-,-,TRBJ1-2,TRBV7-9,CASSLDGQPYGYTF,TGTGCCAGCAGCTTAGACGGACAGCCCTATGGCTACACCTTC
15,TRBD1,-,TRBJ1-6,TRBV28,CASSPPTGWNSPLHF,TGTGCCAGCAGTCCCCCGACAGGGTGGAATTCACCCCTCCACTTT
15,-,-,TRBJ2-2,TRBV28,CASSLYMGRTGELFF,TGTGCCAGCAGTTTATATATGGGACGCACCGGGGAGCTGTTTTTT
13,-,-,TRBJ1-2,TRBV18,CASSPSSLDGYTF,TGTGCCAGCTCACCAAGCTCCTTAGATGGCTACACCTTC
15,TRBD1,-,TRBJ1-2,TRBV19,CASSKDRGRSYGYTF,TGTGCCAGTAGTAAGGACAGGGGGCGAAGCTATGGCTACACCTTC
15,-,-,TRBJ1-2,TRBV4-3,CASSQEYGLNYGYTF,TGCGCCAGCAGCCAAGAATACGGATTAAACTATGGCTACACCTTC
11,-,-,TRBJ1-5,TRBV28,CATLGEQPQHF,TGTGCCACCCTGGGCGAGCAGCCCCAGCATTTT